Below, 26 T cell receptor beta chains from the same sample are listed, as sequenced in a study of CD8+ T cells in alopecia areata. In each case, RNA was isolated and then reverse transcribed into cDNA as the sequencing template. Only in-frame clones appear in the TCRdb table, and some are missing; sequencing was by immunoSEQ multiplex PCR. Here the sample spans over 120,000 clones, 45% to 60% being singletons. The specimen comprised CD4+ T cells sorted from blood, sampled at week 0. The receptors were sampled from a human donor with alopecia areata.

This clone was counted between two and nine times. This chain connects TRBV29-1 to TRBJ2-1; possibly TRBD1 for D (6 bases). Looked up from germline, CDR1 is SQVTM and CDR2 is ANQGSEA. The CDR3 contains 18 residues. V lost 4 bases and J lost 2, with 24 bases in between. The CDR3 here is CSVVESPLLKGAYNEQFF. DNA for the CDR3: TGCAGCGTTGTGGAAAGCCCCTTACTGAAGGGGGCCTACAATGAGCAGTTCTTC.

This sequence joins TRBV11-3 and TRBJ2-3; 7 bases fit TRBD2. CDR1 SGHNT and CDR2 YENEEA come from the germline V gene. CDR3 size: 14 residues. Unmatched junction bases numbered 5, after V lost 3 bases and J lost 5 bases. CDR3 sequence (DNA): TGTGCCAGCAGCTTGTTTGGGGGGGGAGATACGCAGTATTTT. Translated: CASSLFGGGDTQYF.

This clone was observed a handful of times. The rearrangement joins TRBV11-2 to TRBJ2-7, with D tentatively TRBD1 or TRBD2 (5 bases each). From germline, CDR1 is SGHAT and CDR2 FQNNGV. The V end lost 4 bases, the J end lost 5 bases, and 15 bases lay between the germline ends. CDR3 size: 14 residues. CDR3 coding DNA: TGTGCCAGCAGCTCATCCCCGGGACCCAACGAGCAGTACTTC. Its protein product is CASSSSPGPNEQYF.

There are a few counts of this clone. The CDR3 DNA is TGTGCCAGCAGCCGGACGACAGGGGGCGATCAGTACTTC. This encodes CASSRTTGGDQYF. The chain has TRBV7-3 and TRBJ2-7; 10 bases fit TRBD1. The germline V gene has CDR1 SGHTA and CDR2 FQGTGA. The CDR3 loop spans 13 amino acids. The junction had 8 bases not matched to a gene; V was cut back by 5 bases and J by 10 bases. The whole variable domain, remainder taken from reference TRBV7-3 and TRBJ2-7, is GAGVSQTPSNKVTEKGKYVELRCDPISGHTALYWYRQSLGQGPEFLIYFQGTGAADDSGLPNDRFFAVRPEGSVSTLKIQRTERGDSAVYLCASSRTTGGDQYFGPGTRLTVT.

This chain joins TRBV30 and TRBJ1-2; D is unclear. Trimming pared 2 bases from V and 2 bases from J, leaving 9 bases between. Germline CDR1 and CDR2: GTSNPN and SVGIG (reference sequence). The CDR3 spans 13 residues. For the CDR3, the DNA is TGTGCCTGGAGTCGCCAGTCAAACTATGGCTACACCTTC. It specifies CAWSRQSNYGYTF.

The rearrangement uses TRBV11-2 and TRBJ2-5, with D hard to call. Trimming left V 7 bases short and J 5 bases short, with 11 bases between. The CDR3 sequence is 12 residues long. From germline, CDR1 is SGHAT and CDR2 FQNNGV. The CDR3 nucleotides are TGTGCCAGCAAAAACGTCGGGGAGACCCAGTACTTC. Translated: CASKNVGETQYF.

J is TRBJ2-5 and V is TRBV7-9; 8 positions agree with TRBD1. CDR3 size: 14 residues. Germline-derived CDR1 and CDR2 are SEHNR and FQNEAQ (reference sequence). V was clipped by 3 bases and J by 4 bases; unmatched bases: 4. CDR3 residues: CASSFGTGAETQYF. The CDR3 DNA is TGTGCCAGCAGCTTCGGGACAGGTGCAGAGACCCAGTACTTC. The variable domain in full, with the rest retrieved from reference TRBV7-9 and TRBJ2-5, is DTGVSQNPRHKITKRGQNVTFRCDPISEHNRLYWYRQTLGQGPEFLTYFQNEAQLEKSRLLSDRFSAERPKGSFSTLEIQRTEQGDSAMYLCASSFGTGAETQYFGPGTRLLVL.

The V call is TRBV29-1, the J call TRBJ1-2; D may be TRBD1 (6 bases). CDR1 and CDR2 from the germline V gene are SQVTM and ANQGSEA. The CDR3 extends over 10 amino acids. The CDR3 nucleotides read TGCGTTACAGGGTCCAGTGGCTACACCTTC. Its translation is CVTGSSGYTF.

The chain recombines TRBV29-1 with TRBJ1-1; possibly TRBD1 for D (5 bases). This CDR3 comprises 14 residues. Germline V gene sequence: CDR1 SQVTM, CDR2 ANQGSEA. The V and J ends lost 8 bases and 11 bases respectively, with 27 bases between them. CDR3 residues: CSLSRGTPDGNAFF. DNA of the CDR3: TGCAGCCTCTCAAGAGGGACCCCGGACGGAAATGCTTTCTTT.

The chain is built from TRBV11-2 and TRBJ1-2; no definite D call. Trimming pared 5 bases from V and 4 bases from J, leaving 8 bases between. Germline V gene data show CDR1 as SGHAT and CDR2 as FQNNGV. The CDR3 is 12 amino acids. In DNA, the CDR3 is TGTGCCAGCAGCCAGGAGTTCTATGGCTACACCTTC. Its protein product is CASSQEFYGYTF.

The chain carries TRBV2 and TRBJ2-5; 12 bases agree with TRBD2. Trimming at V came to 7 bases and at J to 2 bases, leaving 8 bases not matched to a gene. CDR1 and CDR2 (germline): SNHLY, FYNNEI. This CDR3 comprises 16 residues. CDR3 DNA: TGTGCCAGCAAGCCCCTAGCGGGAGGGGCTCAAGAGACCCAGTACTTC. Its protein is CASKPLAGGAQETQYF.

This chain connects TRBV7-6 to TRBJ2-7, with 10 nucleotides matching TRBD1. The CDR3 runs to 15 residues. After removal of 5 bases from V and 3 bases from J, the junction contained 7 bases not matched to a gene. Germline CDR1 is SGHVS and CDR2 is FNYEAQ. CDR3 residues: CASSRATGGVYEQYF. In DNA, the CDR3 is TGTGCCAGCAGCCGTGCGACAGGGGGCGTCTACGAGCAGTACTTC.

The rearrangement links TRBV5-1 to TRBJ1-5; 7 nucleotides match TRBD1. The CDR3 is 14 amino acids. Trimming removed 0 bases from V and 4 bases from J; junction bases left unmatched: 1. Germline CDR1 and CDR2: SGHRS and YFSETQ. CDR3 sequence: CASSLGDRNQPQHF. CDR3 sequence (DNA): TGCGCCAGCAGCTTGGGGGACAGAAATCAGCCCCAGCATTTT.

A single count supports this clone. The V call is TRBV6-1, the J call TRBJ2-1; unclear D gene. Deletions cut 4 bases from V and 0 bases from J, with 13 bases between. Germline V lookup: CDR1 MNHNS, CDR2 SASEGT. CDR3 size: 16 residues. CDR3 sequence reads: CASSVYSYSSYNEQFF. CDR3 nucleotides: TGTGCCAGCAGTGTTTACTCCTACAGCTCCTACAATGAGCAGTTCTTC.

This chain links TRBV25-1 with TRBJ1-2; tentative D call: TRBD1 (6 bases). The CDR3 loop spans 13 amino acids. Germline assignment: CDR1 MGHDK and CDR2 SYGVNS. V shed 3 bases and J shed 8 bases, with 13 bases lying between them. CDR3 DNA: TGTGCCAGCAGTGAGACCAGGGGTACGGGCTACACCTTC. Its translation is CASSETRGTGYTF.

This clone was found a few times. This sequence joins TRBV11-2 and TRBJ2-3; 10 bases map to TRBD2. Trimming cost V 0 bases and J 0 bases; bases outside gene matches: 3. Germline values: CDR1 SGHAT, CDR2 FQNNGV. This CDR3 spans 17 amino acids. The chain's CDR3 is CASSLERTSGSTDTQYF. CDR3 in DNA: TGTGCCAGCAGCTTAGAGAGGACTAGCGGCAGCACAGATACGCAGTATTTT.

This sequence joins TRBV10-3 and TRBJ1-5; D ambiguous. There are 13 residues in the CDR3. V lost 4 bases to trimming and J lost 8 bases, with 12 bases between them. The germline V gene encodes CDR1 ENHRY and CDR2 SYGVKD. The CDR3 loop reads CAISADPTEPQHF. The CDR3 DNA reads as TGTGCCATCAGTGCGGACCCGACGGAGCCCCAGCATTTT.

The rearrangement uses TRBV27 and TRBJ2-6, with D maybe TRBD2 (5 bases). From germline, CDR1 is MNHEY and CDR2 SMNVEV (reference sequence). The CDR3 covers 16 residues. V was trimmed by 8 bases and J by 0 bases, leaving 14 bases between them. CDR3: CASSLGRLSGANVLTF. The CDR3 DNA sequence: TGTGCCAGCTCACTGGGGAGACTCTCTGGGGCCAACGTCCTGACTTTC.

The chain has TRBV5-1 and TRBJ2-7; D is unclear. Trimming removed 0 bases from V and 0 bases from J, with 10 bases in between. This CDR3 contains 15 residues. Per the germline V gene, CDR1 is SGHRS and CDR2 is YFSETQ. DNA for the CDR3: TGCGCCAGCAGCTTGGCCCATGCGAGCTCCTACGAGCAGTACTTC. The encoded protein is CASSLAHASSYEQYF.

This clone was recorded only once. This chain joins TRBV13 and TRBJ2-1; 8 positions match TRBD2. This CDR3 has 19 residues. Trimming took 5 bases from V and 6 from J; bases not matched to a gene: 21. Looked up from germline, CDR1 is PRHDT and CDR2 is FYEKMQ (reference sequence). CDR3 loop: CASSHRQDRGRPVSNEQFF. The CDR3 DNA reads TGTGCCAGCAGCCATAGACAGGATCGCGGGAGGCCTGTGAGCAATGAGCAGTTCTTC. Full variable domain (outside the CDR3, taken from reference TRBV13 and TRBJ2-1): AAGVIQSPRHLIKEKRETATLKCYPIPRHDTVYWYQQGPGQDPQFLISFYEKMQSDKGSIPDRFSAQQFSDYHSELNMSSLELGDSALYFCASSHRQDRGRPVSNEQFFGPGTRLTVL.

The gene calls are TRBV5-1 and TRBJ2-7; D remains ambiguous. V was cut by 1 base and J by 1 base, with 6 bases left in between. Germline assignment: CDR1 SGHRS and CDR2 YFSETQ. The CDR3 extends over 13 amino acids. CDR3 sequence reads: CASSLRASYEQYF. In DNA form, the CDR3 reads TGCGCCAGCAGCTTGCGAGCATCCTACGAGCAGTACTTC.

This sequence joins TRBV29-1 and TRBJ2-3; no reliable D call. Trimming removed 4 bases from V and 1 base from J, with 15 bases in between. CDR3 length: 15 amino acids. CDR1 is SQVTM, CDR2 ANQGSEA, per germline. As DNA, the CDR3 is TGCAGCGTTGTCCCGGCGAAGTTAGGCACAGATACGCAGTATTTT. This sequence encodes CSVVPAKLGTDTQYF.

The chain links TRBV28 to TRBJ2-7; TRBD2 aligns across 9 bases. The CDR3 runs to 12 residues. CDR1 is MDHEN and CDR2 is SYDVKM in the germline V gene. V lost 6 bases, J lost 6 bases, and 3 bases stayed unmatched. The CDR3: CASRELAGEQYF. The DNA of the CDR3 is TGTGCCAGCAGAGAACTAGCGGGCGAGCAGTACTTC.

This clone has just a few counts. This chain joins TRBV7-9 and TRBJ2-7; D call uncertain. The CDR3 is made up of 10 amino acids. Looked up from germline, CDR1 is SEHNR and CDR2 is FQNEAQ (reference sequence). CDR3 residues: CGDGSYEQYF. The DNA for the CDR3 is TGTGGCGATGGGTCCTACGAGCAGTACTTC.

This chain connects TRBV4-3 to TRBJ1-4; tentative D call: TRBD1 (5 bases). Germline V gene data show CDR1 as LGHNA and CDR2 as YSLEER. The V gene lost 5 bases and the J gene lost 5 bases, with 6 bases spanning the gap. This CDR3 region has 12 residues. The DNA for the CDR3 is TGCGCCAGCAGCGGGGGGAATGAAAAACTGTTTTTT. Translation gives CASSGGNEKLFF.

This clone appeared once. V gene TRBV9 combines with J gene TRBJ1-1; D gene unclear. Germline lookup yields CDR1 SGDLS and CDR2 YYNGEE. V was trimmed by 2 bases and J by 0 bases, leaving 5 bases between them. The CDR3 loop spans 13 amino acids. The CDR3 nucleotides read TGTGCCAGCAGCGTGAACCTGAACACTGAAGCTTTCTTT. Its translation: CASSVNLNTEAFF.